This T cell receptor beta chain was retrieved from a study of identical twins. Study-level points and caveats: The study based its conclusions on cross-sectional statistical analysis and did not follow the same donors.

Everyone who gave samples was a healthy Caucasian. V lost 5 bases and J lost 5, with 7 bases in between. This CDR3 spans 11 amino acids. Germline V gene lookup returns CDR1 SGHRS and CDR2 YFSETQ. Each CDR3 protein gets one entry after TCRdb re-called the 5' RACE reads with MiXCR. The sample consists of 450,000 to 600,000 distinct CDR3 sequences, approximately 20% of them appearing once. Note on this clonotype: Its antigen is as yet unknown.

The same data also contributed to another study, on yellow fever vaccine responses in identical twins. That source adds: Each twin's T cell response to the vaccine was reported to look partly convergent and partly personalized.

The chain is built from TRBV5-1 and TRBJ2-5; D call uncertain. Specimen: CD4+ T cells sorted from blood. The sequence was collected from a woman aged 18-35 years in good health. The DNA of the CDR3 is TGCGCCAGCAGTTATGAGGAGACCCAGTACTTC. Protein product: CASSYEETQYF.